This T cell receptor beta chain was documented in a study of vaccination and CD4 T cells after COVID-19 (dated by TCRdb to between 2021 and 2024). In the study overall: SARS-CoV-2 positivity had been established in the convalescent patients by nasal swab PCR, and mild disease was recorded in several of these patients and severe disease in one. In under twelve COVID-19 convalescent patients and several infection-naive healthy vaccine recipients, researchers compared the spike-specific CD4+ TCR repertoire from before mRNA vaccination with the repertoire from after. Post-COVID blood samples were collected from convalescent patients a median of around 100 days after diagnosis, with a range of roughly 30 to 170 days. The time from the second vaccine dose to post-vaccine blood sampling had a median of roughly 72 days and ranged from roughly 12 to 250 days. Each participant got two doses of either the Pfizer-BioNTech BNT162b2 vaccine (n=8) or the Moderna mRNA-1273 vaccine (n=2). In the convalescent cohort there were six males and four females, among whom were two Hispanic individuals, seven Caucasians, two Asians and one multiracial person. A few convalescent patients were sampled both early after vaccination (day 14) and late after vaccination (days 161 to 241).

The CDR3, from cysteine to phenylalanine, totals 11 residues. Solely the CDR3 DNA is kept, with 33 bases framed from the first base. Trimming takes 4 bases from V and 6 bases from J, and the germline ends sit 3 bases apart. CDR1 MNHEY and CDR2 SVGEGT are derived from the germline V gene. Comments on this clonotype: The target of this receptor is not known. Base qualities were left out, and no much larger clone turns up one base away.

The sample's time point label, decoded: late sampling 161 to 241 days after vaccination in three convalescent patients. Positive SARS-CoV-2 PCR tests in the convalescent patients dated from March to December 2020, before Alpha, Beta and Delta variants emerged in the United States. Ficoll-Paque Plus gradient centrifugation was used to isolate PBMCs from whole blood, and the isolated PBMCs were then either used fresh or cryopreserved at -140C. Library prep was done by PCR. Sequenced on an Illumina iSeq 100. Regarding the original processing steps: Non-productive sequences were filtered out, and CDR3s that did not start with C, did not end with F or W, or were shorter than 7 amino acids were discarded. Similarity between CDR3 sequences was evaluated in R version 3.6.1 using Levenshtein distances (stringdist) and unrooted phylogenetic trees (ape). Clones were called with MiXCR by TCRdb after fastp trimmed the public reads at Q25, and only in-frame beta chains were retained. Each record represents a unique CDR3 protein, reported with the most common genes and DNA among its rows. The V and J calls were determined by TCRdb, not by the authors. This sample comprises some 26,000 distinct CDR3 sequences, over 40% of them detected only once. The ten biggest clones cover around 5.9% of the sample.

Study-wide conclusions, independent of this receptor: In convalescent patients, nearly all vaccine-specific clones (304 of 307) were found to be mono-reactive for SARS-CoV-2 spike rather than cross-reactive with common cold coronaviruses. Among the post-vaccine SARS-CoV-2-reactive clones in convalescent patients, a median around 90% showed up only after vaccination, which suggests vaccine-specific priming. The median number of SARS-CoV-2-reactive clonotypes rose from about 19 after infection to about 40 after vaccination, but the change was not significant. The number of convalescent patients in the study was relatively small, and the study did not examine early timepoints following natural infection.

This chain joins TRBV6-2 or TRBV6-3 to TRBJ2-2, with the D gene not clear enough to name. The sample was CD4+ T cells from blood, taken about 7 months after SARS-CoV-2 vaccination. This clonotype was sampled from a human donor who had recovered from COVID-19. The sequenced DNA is TGTGCCAGCAGTTCCCCCGGGGAGCTGTTTTTT. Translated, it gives CASSSPGELFF.